This T cell receptor beta chain was retrieved from a study of T cell responses to AZD1222 COVID-19 vaccine. Here immunoSEQ multiplex PCR was the method, and the copy in TCRdb shows in-frame clones only, minus some. The data hold roughly 84,000 clones, with 70% to 90% observed a single time. Study findings and constraints: Just a handful of people given AZD1222 tested seropositive at baseline.

This clone was found once. Its antigen is unknown. A junction boundary mismatches the germline segment, possibly from a read error. From germline, CDR1 is SGHNT and CDR2 YENEEA. The CDR3 sequence is 12 residues long. The source material was peripheral blood, sampled 28 days after the second AZD1222 dose. The receptor was isolated from an adult who received the AZD1222 COVID-19 vaccine. V usage is TRBV11-3 and J usage is TRBJ1-2; no clear D. DNA for the CDR3: TGTGCCGGCAGCTTATATGGTGACGGCTACACCTTC. Protein sequence: CAGSLYGDGYTF.